A single sample is the source of the 8 T cell receptor beta chains below, sequenced in a study of spatial heterogeneity in lung cancer. From the 5' RACE reads, TCRdb called clonotypes with MiXCR, one entry per CDR3 protein. The sample comprises 15,000 to 20,000 distinct CDR3 sequences, under 10% of which are singletons, and around 21% rests with the top ten. Time point described: blood at routine non-recurrence follow-up after resection. Material: PBMCs, obtained at follow-up. The receptors come from a male donor with early-stage non-small cell lung cancer.

The rearrangement uses TRBV7-2 and TRBJ2-5; possible D gene TRBD1, 6 bases. Looked up from germline, CDR1 is SGHTA and CDR2 is FQGNSA. This CDR3 comprises 14 residues. Trimming removed 5 bases from V and 2 bases from J, with 12 bases in between. In DNA form, the CDR3 reads TGTGCCAGCAGCGCCACAGGGCTACAAGAGACCCAGTACTTC. Its translation is CASSATGLQETQYF.

This clonotype was observed at least ten times. The rearrangement links TRBV4-2 to TRBJ2-5; 7 nucleotides agree with TRBD1. The CDR3 length is 18 residues. The junction had 18 bases not matched to a gene; V was cut back by 1 base and J by 7 bases. CDR1 is LGHNA, CDR2 YNFKEQ, per germline. The CDR3 protein is CASSQGPILPGQPRTQYF. CDR3 nucleotides: TGTGCCAGCAGCCAAGGCCCGATACTACCGGGACAGCCTCGGACCCAGTACTTC.

There are many counts of this clonotype. V usage is TRBV4-1 and J usage is TRBJ1-1; 7 bases line up with TRBD1. This CDR3 is built from 14 residues. Germline V gene lookup returns CDR1 MGHRA and CDR2 YSYEKL. After removal of 5 bases from V and 3 bases from J, the junction contained 6 bases not matched to a gene. CDR3: CASSTRRGDTEAFF. The CDR3 bases are TGCGCCAGCAGCACCCGCAGGGGGGACACTGAAGCTTTCTTT.

This clonotype turned up a few times. The chain uses TRBV6-5 and TRBJ2-1; 8 bases fit TRBD2. CDR1 is MNHEY, CDR2 SVGAGI, per germline. There are 16 residues in the CDR3. Unmatched junction bases numbered 12, after V lost 6 bases and J lost 5 bases. The chain's CDR3 is CASRGSWAGGDNEQFF. The DNA for the CDR3 is TGTGCCAGCAGAGGTAGCTGGGCGGGGGGCGACAATGAGCAGTTCTTC.

This clonotype counts as medium-sized (0.01 to 0.1%). CDR3 in DNA: TGTGCCAGCAGCCAATTCGGTGAAGCTTTCTTT. It translates to CASSQFGEAFF. This chain uses TRBV3-1 with TRBJ1-1; D is undetermined. Germline CDR1 is LGHDT and CDR2 is YNNKEL (reference sequence). CDR3 size: 11 residues. Trimming cost V 2 bases and J 7 bases, with 5 bases left between them. The entire variable domain, with the rest obtained from reference TRBV3-1 and TRBJ1-1, is as follows: DTAVSQTPKYLVTQMGNDKSIKCEQNLGHDTMYWYKQDSKKFLKIMFSYNNKELIINETVPNRFSPKSPDKAHLNLHINSLELGDSAVYFCASSQFGEAFFGQGTRLTVV.

This clonotype was counted many times. The chain couples TRBV7-2 to TRBJ1-1; D ambiguous. The ends were cut back, 2 bases at V and 0 bases at J, with 10 bases in the middle. Per the germline V gene, CDR1 is SGHTA and CDR2 is FQGNSA. The CDR3 has 15 amino acids. This CDR3 reads CASSLRTGLNTEAFF. The CDR3 DNA reads as TGTGCCAGCAGCTTAAGGACGGGATTGAACACTGAAGCTTTCTTT.

This clonotype was detected many times. The chain links TRBV11-3 to TRBJ2-7; 14 bases fit TRBD2. The CDR3 runs to 16 residues. The trim removed 1 base at V and 7 bases at J, leaving 6 bases unmatched. From germline, CDR1 is SGHNT and CDR2 YENEEA. This chain's CDR3 is CASSLGLAGGSREQYF. The CDR3 DNA is TGTGCCAGCAGCTTAGGACTAGCGGGGGGGTCAAGGGAGCAGTACTTC.

This clonotype was seen only a few times. The V and J genes are TRBV29-1 and TRBJ2-3; D may be TRBD2 (5 bases). Trimming took 6 bases from V and 3 from J, leaving 13 bases between them. CDR3 length equals 13 residues. CDR1 and CDR2 from the germline V gene are SQVTM and ANQGSEA. The CDR3 here is CSVVPRGTDTQYF. The CDR3 nucleotides read TGCAGCGTCGTACCCCGGGGAACAGATACGCAGTATTTT.